This T cell receptor beta chain is drawn from a study of blood T cell repertoires in COVID-19. Trimming stripped 4 bases from V and 3 bases from J, with 8 bases between. This CDR3 is built from 13 residues. CDR1 and CDR2 (germline): MGHDK, SYGVNS. This clone was counted a few times. Here immunoSEQ multiplex PCR was the method, and the copy in TCRdb shows in-frame clones only, minus some. The data show just over 60,000 clones, with under 85% seen just once and 20% held by the top ten. What was sequenced was peripheral blood. The clonotype was recovered from a woman older than 75 with active or convalescent COVID-19. The J gene is TRBJ2-3, the V gene TRBV25-1, with unresolved D. The DNA of the CDR3 is TGTGCCAGCAGTGGGCTTGGTACAGATACGCAGTATTTT. Protein: CASSGLGTDTQYF.